The 14 T cell receptor beta chains listed next were all sequenced from one sample in a study of blood T cell repertoires in COVID-19. Measured with immunoSEQ multiplex PCR; TCRdb has only the in-frame clones, and not every one. The table shows about 230,000 clones, with under 90% occurring only once. The sample was peripheral blood. The source of these receptors is a man aged 50-60 years with COVID-19, enrolled during active disease.

This chain uses TRBV5-1 with TRBJ1-2; D is unclear. V was pared by 4 bases and J by 1 base, with 17 bases between. The CDR3 covers 16 residues. The germline V gene has CDR1 SGHRS and CDR2 YFSETQ. CDR3 protein: CASSPRTSGDNYGYTF. CDR3 sequence (DNA): TGCGCCAGCAGCCCCAGGACCTCGGGAGATAACTATGGCTACACCTTC.

The V gene is TRBV7-8, the J gene TRBJ2-7; 9 bases are shared with TRBD1. The CDR3 has 16 residues. Losses at the gene ends were 4 bases for V and 4 bases for J; bases not matched to a gene: 11. In germline, CDR1 is SGHVS, CDR2 FQNEAQ. The CDR3 DNA is TGTGCCAGCAGCTCCAAAGCCGGGACAGGGTTTTACGAGCAGTACTTC. This codes for CASSSKAGTGFYEQYF. Based on the CDR3 plus reference TRBV7-8 and TRBJ2-7, the full variable domain is GAGVSQSPRYKVAKRGQDVALRCDPISGHVSLFWYQQALGQGPEFLTYFQNEAQLDKSGLPSDRFFAERPEGSVSTLKIQRTQQEDSAVYLCASSSKAGTGFYEQYFGPGTRLTVT.

V is TRBV7-3 and J is TRBJ2-5; TRBD2 is a possible D gene (5 bases). There are 14 residues in the CDR3. Per the germline V gene, CDR1 is SGHTA and CDR2 is FQGTGA. V lost 1 base and J lost 5, with 11 bases in between. CDR3 DNA: TGTGCCAGCAGCTTAATTCCTAGCTCGGAGACCCAGTACTTC. Translated: CASSLIPSSETQYF.

The chain couples TRBV19 to TRBJ1-2; 10 nucleotides agree with TRBD1. The V gene end was trimmed by 8 bases and the J gene end by 7 bases; junction bases not matched to a gene: 13. Germline V gene lookup returns CDR1 LNHDA and CDR2 SQIVND (reference sequence). The CDR3 consists of 15 residues. CDR3 amino acids: CASSNGGQGIVGYTF. The CDR3 nucleotides are TGTGCCAGTTCTAATGGGGGACAGGGGATAGTTGGCTACACCTTC.

The chain carries TRBV5-4 and TRBJ1-1; 12 nucleotides line up with TRBD1. This CDR3 contains 16 residues. CDR1 SGHNT and CDR2 YYREEE come from the germline V gene (reference sequence). V lost 9 bases and J lost 4; bases outside the gene matches: 13. The CDR3, as DNA: TGTGCCATAGCAGAGGGGGACAGGGGGCCCGGCACTGAAGCTTTCTTT. This gives the protein CAIAEGDRGPGTEAFF.

The CDR3 DNA follows: TGTGCCAGCAGCCAGACAGGGAGCAATCAGCCCCAGCATTTT. Residues: CASSQTGSNQPQHF. This sequence joins TRBV7-2 and TRBJ1-5, with TRBD1 identical over 7 bases. CDR1 is SGHTA and CDR2 is FQGNSA in the germline V gene. The J segment lost 1 base and the V segment lost 5 bases, leaving 2 bases of the junction unmatched. There are 14 residues in the CDR3.

V usage is TRBV7-9 and J usage is TRBJ1-1; 7 bases align to TRBD1. J was trimmed by 0 bases and V by 11 bases; bases with no gene match: 3. This CDR3 comprises 12 residues. Germline CDR1 reads SEHNR; CDR2 reads FQNEAQ (reference sequence). CDR3 in DNA: TGTGCCTTACAGGGGATGAACACTGAAGCTTTCTTT. This codes for CALQGMNTEAFF.

V usage is TRBV6-5 and J usage is TRBJ1-2; D is possibly TRBD1 (6 bases). Trimming stripped 5 bases from V and 4 bases from J, with 11 bases between. The CDR3 spans 13 residues. In germline, CDR1 is MNHEY, CDR2 SVGAGI. The CDR3, as DNA: TGTGCCAGCAGTACCGGGACAACCTATGGCTACACCTTC. Residues: CASSTGTTYGYTF.

V is TRBV27 and J is TRBJ2-7, with D tentatively TRBD2 (6 bases). Trimming took off 5 bases at V and 4 bases at J, with 18 bases between the two ends. The germline V gene has CDR1 MNHEY and CDR2 SMNVEV (reference sequence). This CDR3 is 15 amino acids long. The CDR3 is CASSPPGGRGYEQYF. DNA for the CDR3: TGTGCCAGCAGTCCCCCTGGGGGGAGAGGATACGAGCAGTACTTC.

Written as DNA, the CDR3 is TGTGCCAGCAGTTACGGAAAGCGACAAAGGGGGCACTACAATGAGCAGTTCTTC. Its protein is CASSYGKRQRGHYNEQFF. The chain links TRBV6-2 or TRBV6-3 to TRBJ2-1; TRBD1 agrees at 7 bases. V lost 2 bases, J lost 3 bases, and 13 bases stayed unmatched. Germline lookup yields CDR1 MNHEY and CDR2 SVGEGT. CDR3 size: 18 residues.

The genes are TRBV28 and TRBJ1-2; 7 nucleotides agree with TRBD1. The CDR3 covers 14 residues. Trimming cost V 3 bases and J 4 bases; bases outside gene matches: 5. The germline V gene has CDR1 MDHEN and CDR2 SYDVKM. Here the CDR3 DNA reads TGTGCCAGCAGTTTGCCAAGACAGGGCTATGGCTACACCTTC. Amino acids: CASSLPRQGYGYTF.

The rearrangement joins TRBV19 to TRBJ2-2, with 12 bases that match TRBD1. V was pared by 7 bases and J by 2 bases, with 20 bases of the junction left unmatched. Germline V lookup: CDR1 LNHDA, CDR2 SQIVND (reference sequence). The CDR3 consists of 21 residues. CDR3 loop: CASNSPGQGASGASNTGELFF. CDR3 in DNA: TGTGCCAGTAACTCTCCGGGACAGGGGGCTAGCGGGGCCTCTAACACCGGGGAGCTGTTTTTT.

This chain uses TRBV7-8 with TRBJ1-1; 7 positions match TRBD1. V dropped 3 bases and J dropped 8; count of bases not matched to a gene: 12. The CDR3 runs 15 residues. Germline V gene lookup returns CDR1 SGHVS and CDR2 FQNEAQ. The CDR3 DNA reads as TGTGCCAGCAGCTTTTCGCCCGAGGGACAGACGGAAGCTTTCTTT. Protein: CASSFSPEGQTEAFF.

The rearrangement uses TRBV2 and TRBJ1-5; TRBD1 aligns across 10 bases. Germline values: CDR1 SNHLY, CDR2 FYNNEI. The CDR3 consists of 17 residues. The V segment lost 1 base and the J segment 3 bases; nucleotides outside the gene matches: 6. CDR3 amino acids: CASSEGLGQGFNQPQHF. The CDR3 DNA sequence: TGTGCCAGCAGTGAAGGCTTGGGACAGGGGTTCAATCAGCCCCAGCATTTT.